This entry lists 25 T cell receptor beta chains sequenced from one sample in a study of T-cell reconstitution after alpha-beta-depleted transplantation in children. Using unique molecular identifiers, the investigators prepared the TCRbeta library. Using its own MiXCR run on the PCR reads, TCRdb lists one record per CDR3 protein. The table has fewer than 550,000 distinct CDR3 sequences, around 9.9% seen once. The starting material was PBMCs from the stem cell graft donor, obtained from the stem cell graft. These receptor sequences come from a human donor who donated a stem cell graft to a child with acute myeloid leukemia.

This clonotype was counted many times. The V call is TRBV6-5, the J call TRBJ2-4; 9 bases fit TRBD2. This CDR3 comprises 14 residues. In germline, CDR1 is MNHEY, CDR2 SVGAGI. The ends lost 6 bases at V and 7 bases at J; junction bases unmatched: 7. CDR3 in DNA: TGTGCCAGCAGAGGCGGGGGGGATCTGAACATTCAGTACTTC. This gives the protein CASRGGGDLNIQYF.

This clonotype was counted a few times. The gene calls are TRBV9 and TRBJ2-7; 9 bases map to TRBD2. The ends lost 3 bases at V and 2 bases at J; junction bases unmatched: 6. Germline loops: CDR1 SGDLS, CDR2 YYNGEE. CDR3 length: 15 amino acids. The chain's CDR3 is CASSASSGTTYEQYF. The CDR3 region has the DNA TGTGCCAGCAGCGCGTCTAGCGGGACAACCTACGAGCAGTACTTC.

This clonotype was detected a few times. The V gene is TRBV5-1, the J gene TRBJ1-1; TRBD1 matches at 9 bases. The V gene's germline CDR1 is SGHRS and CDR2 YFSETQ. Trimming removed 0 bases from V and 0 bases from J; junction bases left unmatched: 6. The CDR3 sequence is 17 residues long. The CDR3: CASSLGDRDFMNTEAFF. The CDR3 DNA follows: TGCGCCAGCAGCTTGGGGGACAGGGACTTTATGAACACTGAAGCTTTCTTT.

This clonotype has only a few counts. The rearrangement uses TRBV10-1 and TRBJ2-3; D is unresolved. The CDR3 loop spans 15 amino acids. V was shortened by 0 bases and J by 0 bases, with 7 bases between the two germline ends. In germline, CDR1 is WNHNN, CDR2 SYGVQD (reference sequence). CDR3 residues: CASSESTASTDTQYF. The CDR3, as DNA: TGCGCCAGCAGTGAGTCAACAGCTAGCACAGATACGCAGTATTTT.

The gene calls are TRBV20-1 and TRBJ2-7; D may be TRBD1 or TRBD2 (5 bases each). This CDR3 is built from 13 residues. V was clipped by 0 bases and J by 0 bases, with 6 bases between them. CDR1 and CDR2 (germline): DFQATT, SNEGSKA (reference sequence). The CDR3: CSAREGVSYEQYV. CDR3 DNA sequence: TGCAGTGCTAGAGAGGGGGTCTCCTACGAGCAGTACGTC.

This CDR3 reads CATSRGTGGTDTQYF. The DNA for the CDR3 is TGTGCCACCAGCAGAGGGACAGGGGGCACAGATACGCAGTATTTT. The chain uses TRBV15 and TRBJ2-3; TRBD1 matches at 9 bases. Per germline, CDR1 LNHNV and CDR2 YYDKDF (reference sequence). This CDR3 is built from 15 residues. J gave up 1 base and V 1 base, and 0 bases lay outside the gene matches.

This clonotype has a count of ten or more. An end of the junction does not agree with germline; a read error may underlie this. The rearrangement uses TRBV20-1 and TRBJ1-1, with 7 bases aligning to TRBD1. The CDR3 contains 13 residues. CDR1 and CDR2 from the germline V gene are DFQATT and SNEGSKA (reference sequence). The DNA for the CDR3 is TGTCTCGCCGCGGACAGGAGGAACACTGAAGCTTTCTTT. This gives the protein CLAADRRNTEAFF.

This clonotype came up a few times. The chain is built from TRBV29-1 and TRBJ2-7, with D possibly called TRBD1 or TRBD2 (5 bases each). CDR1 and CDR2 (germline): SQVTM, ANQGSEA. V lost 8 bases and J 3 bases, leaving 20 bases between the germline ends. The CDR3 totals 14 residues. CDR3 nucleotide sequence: TGCAGCATTAAACTGGGACGTCAGAACTACGAGCAGTACTTC. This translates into CSIKLGRQNYEQYF.

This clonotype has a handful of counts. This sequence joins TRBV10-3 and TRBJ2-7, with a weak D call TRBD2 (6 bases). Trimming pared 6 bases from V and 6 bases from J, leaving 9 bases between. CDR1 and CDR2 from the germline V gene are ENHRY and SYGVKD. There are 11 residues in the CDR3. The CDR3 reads CAISAGGEQYV. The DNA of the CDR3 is TGTGCCATCAGCGCCGGGGGCGAGCAGTACGTC.

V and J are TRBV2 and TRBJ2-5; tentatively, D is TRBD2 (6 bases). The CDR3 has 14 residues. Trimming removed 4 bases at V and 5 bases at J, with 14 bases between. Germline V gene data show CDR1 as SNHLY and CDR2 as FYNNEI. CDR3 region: CASSGGAQRETQYF. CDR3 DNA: TGTGCCAGCAGTGGCGGGGCGCAGAGGGAGACCCAGTACTTC.

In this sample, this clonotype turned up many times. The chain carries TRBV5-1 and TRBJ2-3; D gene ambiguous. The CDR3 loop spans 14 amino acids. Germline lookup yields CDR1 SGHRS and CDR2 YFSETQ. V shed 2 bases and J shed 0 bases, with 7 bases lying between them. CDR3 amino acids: CASSFWASTDTQYF. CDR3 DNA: TGCGCCAGCAGCTTCTGGGCTAGCACAGATACGCAGTATTTT.

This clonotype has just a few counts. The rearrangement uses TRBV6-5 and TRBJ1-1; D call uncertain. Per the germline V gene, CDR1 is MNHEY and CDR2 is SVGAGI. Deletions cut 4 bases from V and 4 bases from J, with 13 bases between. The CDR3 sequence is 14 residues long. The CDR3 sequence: CASSSFQAITEAFF. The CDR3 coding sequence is TGTGCCAGCAGTTCGTTTCAGGCGATCACTGAAGCTTTCTTT.

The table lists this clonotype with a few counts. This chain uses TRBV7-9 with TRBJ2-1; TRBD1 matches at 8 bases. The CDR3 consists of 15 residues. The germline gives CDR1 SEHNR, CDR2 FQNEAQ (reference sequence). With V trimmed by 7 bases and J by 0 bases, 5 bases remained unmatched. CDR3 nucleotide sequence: TGTGCCAGCACCAGACAGGGGAGCTCCTACAATGAGCAGTTCTTC. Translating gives CASTRQGSSYNEQFF.

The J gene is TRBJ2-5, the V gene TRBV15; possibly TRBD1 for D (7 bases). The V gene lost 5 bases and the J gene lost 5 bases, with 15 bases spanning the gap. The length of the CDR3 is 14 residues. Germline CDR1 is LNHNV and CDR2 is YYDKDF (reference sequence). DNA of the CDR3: TGTGCCACCAGCTTAGCAGGGGGGAGGGAGACCCAGTACTTC. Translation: CATSLAGGRETQYF. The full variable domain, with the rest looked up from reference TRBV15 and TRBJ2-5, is DAMVIQNPRYQVTQFGKPVTLSCSQTLNHNVMYWYQQKSSQAPKLLFHYYDKDFNNEADTPDNFQSRRPNTSFCFLDIRSPGLGDTAMYLCATSLAGGRETQYFGPGTRLLVL.

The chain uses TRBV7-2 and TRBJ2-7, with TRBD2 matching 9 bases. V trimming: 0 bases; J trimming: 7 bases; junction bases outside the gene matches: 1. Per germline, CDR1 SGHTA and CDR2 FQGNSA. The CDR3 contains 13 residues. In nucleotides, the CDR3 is TGTGCCAGCAGCTTAGCCAGCGGGGGGGAGCAGTACGTC. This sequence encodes CASSLASGGEQYV.

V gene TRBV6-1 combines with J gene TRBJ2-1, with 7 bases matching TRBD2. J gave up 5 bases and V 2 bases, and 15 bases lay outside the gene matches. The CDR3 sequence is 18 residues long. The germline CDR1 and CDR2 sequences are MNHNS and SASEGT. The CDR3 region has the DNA TGTGCCAGCAGTGAACGAGTCCCATTCGGGGGAGGGAACAATGAGCAGTTCTTC. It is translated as CASSERVPFGGGNNEQFF.

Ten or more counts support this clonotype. DNA of the CDR3: TGTGCCAGCAGTTTAGGGCAGGGTGCCTCTTTTGAAAAACTGTTTTTT. It is translated as CASSLGQGASFEKLFF. V and J are TRBV12-3 or TRBV12-4 and TRBJ1-4; D might be TRBD1 (5 bases). The CDR3 covers 16 residues. Trimming shortened V by 1 base and J by 7 bases, and 16 bases separated the two germline ends.

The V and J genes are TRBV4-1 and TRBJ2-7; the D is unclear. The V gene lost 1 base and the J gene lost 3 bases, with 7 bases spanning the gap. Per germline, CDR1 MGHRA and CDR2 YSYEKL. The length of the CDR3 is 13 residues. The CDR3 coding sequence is TGCGCCAGCAGCCAAGGTATAAGCTACGAGCAGTACGTC. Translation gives CASSQGISYEQYV.

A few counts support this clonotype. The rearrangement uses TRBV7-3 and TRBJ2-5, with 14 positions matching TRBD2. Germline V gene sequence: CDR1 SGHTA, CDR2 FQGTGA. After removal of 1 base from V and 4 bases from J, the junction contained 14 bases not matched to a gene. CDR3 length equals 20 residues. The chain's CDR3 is CASSLRFRTSGRHVVETQYF. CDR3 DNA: TGTGCCAGCAGCTTAAGGTTCAGGACTAGCGGGAGGCATGTTGTAGAGACCCAGTACTTC.

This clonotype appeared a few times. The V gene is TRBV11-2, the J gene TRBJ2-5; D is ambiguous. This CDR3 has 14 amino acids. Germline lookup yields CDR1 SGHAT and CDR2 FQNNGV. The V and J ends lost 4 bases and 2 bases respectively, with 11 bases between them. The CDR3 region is CASSYGRSQETQYF. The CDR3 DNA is TGTGCCAGCAGCTACGGACGGAGTCAAGAGACCCAGTACTTC.

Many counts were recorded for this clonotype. CDR3 DNA sequence: TGTGCCAGCAGTGTTCCGGGACAGGGGCTGGGTGAGCAGTTCTTC. As protein: CASSVPGQGLGEQFF. This chain links TRBV5-6 with TRBJ2-1; 10 bases fit TRBD1. Germline CDR1 is SGHDT and CDR2 is YYEEEE. V lost 5 bases and J lost 9; bases outside the gene matches: 11. The CDR3 is made up of 15 amino acids.

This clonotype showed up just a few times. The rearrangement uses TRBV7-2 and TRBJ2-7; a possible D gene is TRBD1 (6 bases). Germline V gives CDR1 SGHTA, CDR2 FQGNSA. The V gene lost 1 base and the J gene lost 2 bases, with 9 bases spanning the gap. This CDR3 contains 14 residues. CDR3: CASSLGWGPYEQYV. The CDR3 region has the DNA TGTGCCAGCAGCTTAGGGTGGGGGCCCTACGAGCAGTACGTC.

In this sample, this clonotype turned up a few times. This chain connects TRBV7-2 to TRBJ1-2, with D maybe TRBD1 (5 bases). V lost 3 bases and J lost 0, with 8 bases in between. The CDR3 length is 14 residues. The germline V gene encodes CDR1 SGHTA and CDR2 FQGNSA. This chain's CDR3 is CASSFRDPNYGYTF. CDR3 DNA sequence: TGTGCCAGCAGCTTCCGGGACCCTAACTATGGCTACACCTTC.

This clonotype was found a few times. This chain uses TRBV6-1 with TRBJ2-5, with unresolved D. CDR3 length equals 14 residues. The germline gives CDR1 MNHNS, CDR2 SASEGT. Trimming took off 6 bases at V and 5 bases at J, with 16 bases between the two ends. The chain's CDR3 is CASRPRVLGETQYF. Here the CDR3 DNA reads TGTGCCAGCAGACCCCGGGTCTTAGGGGAGACCCAGTACTTC.

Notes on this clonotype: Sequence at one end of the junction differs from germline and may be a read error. CDR3 region: CSARGTSGTRSYNEHFF. The CDR3 DNA sequence: TGCAGTGCTAGGGGGACTAGCGGGACCCGCTCCTACAATGAGCATTTCTTC. V usage is TRBV20-1 and J usage is TRBJ2-1; 13 bases match TRBD2. The CDR3 has 17 amino acids. CDR1 DFQATT and CDR2 SNEGSKA come from the germline V gene (reference sequence).